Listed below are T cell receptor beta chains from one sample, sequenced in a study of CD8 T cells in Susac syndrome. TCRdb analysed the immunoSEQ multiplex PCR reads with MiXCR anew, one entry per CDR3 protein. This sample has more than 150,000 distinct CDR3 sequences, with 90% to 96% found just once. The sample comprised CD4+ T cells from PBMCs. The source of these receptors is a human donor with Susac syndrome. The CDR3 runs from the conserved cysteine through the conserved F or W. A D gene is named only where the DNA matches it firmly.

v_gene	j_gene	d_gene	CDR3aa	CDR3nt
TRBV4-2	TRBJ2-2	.	CASSQDGGLGTGELFF	TGTGCCAGCAGCCAAGACGGTGGCTTGGGCACCGGGGAGCTGTTTTTT
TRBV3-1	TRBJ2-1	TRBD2	CASSQGTGLAVNEQFF	TGTGCCAGCAGCCAAGGTACGGGACTAGCGGTCAATGAGCAGTTCTTC
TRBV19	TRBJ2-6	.	CASSITTSGANVLTF	TGTGCCAGTAGTATCACCACCTCTGGGGCCAACGTCCTGACTTTC
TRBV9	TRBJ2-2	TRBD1	CASRTGLIGELFF	TGTGCCAGCAGGACAGGGCTTATCGGGGAGCTGTTTTTT
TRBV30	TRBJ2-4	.	CAWSFPGQNIQYF	TGTGCCTGGAGTTTCCCGGGACAAAACATTCAGTACTTC
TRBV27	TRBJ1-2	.	CASSSRGRGAGGYTF	TGTGCCAGCAGTTCACGGGGGCGGGGGGCAGGAGGCTACACCTTC
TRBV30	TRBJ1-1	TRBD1	CASTGGKGTEAFF	TGTGCCTCTACAGGGGGTAAAGGCACTGAAGCTTTCTTT
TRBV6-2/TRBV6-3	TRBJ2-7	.	CASRRQMYEQYF	TGTGCCAGCCGACGGCAGATGTACGAGCAGTACTTC
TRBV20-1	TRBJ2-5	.	CSARVNFQETQYF	TGCAGTGCTAGAGTTAATTTCCAAGAGACCCAGTACTTC
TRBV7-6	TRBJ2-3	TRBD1	CASSPDRGQDTQYF	TGTGCCAGCAGCCCTGACAGGGGGCAGGATACGCAGTATTTT
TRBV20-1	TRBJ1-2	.	CSARDHRDTVYGYTF	TGCAGTGCTAGAGACCACCGGGACACCGTTTATGGCTACACCTTC
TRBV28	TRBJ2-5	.	CASSNPSAETQYF	TGTGCCAGCAGTAACCCTAGCGCGGAGACCCAGTACTTC
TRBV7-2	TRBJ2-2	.	CASSLRPGSGNTGELFF	TGTGCCAGCAGCTTAAGGCCGGGGAGCGGGAACACCGGGGAGCTGTTTTTT
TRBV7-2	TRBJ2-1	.	CASSLDGFNNEQFF	TGTGCCAGCAGCTTAGATGGGTTTAACAATGAGCAGTTCTTC
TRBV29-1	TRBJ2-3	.	CSVVGISLYTDTQYF	TGCAGCGTTGTCGGCATAAGCCTTTACACAGATACGCAGTATTTT
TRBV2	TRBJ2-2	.	CASNPAATGELFF	TGTGCCAGCAATCCAGCGGCGACCGGGGAGCTGTTTTTT
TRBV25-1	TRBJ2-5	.	CASSSGIETQYF	TGTGCCAGCAGTAGTGGGATAGAGACCCAGTACTTC
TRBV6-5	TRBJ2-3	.	CASSWDSYTDTQYF	TGTGCCAGCAGTTGGGACTCCTACACAGATACGCAGTATTTT
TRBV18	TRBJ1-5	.	CASSRETDQPQHF	TGTGCCAGCTCACGGGAAACCGATCAGCCCCAGCATTTT
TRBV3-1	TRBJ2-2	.	CASRKADTGELFF	TGTGCCAGCAGGAAGGCGGACACCGGGGAGCTGTTTTTT
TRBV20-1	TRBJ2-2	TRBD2	CSAMAGGNTGELFF	TGCAGTGCTATGGCGGGAGGCAACACCGGGGAGCTGTTTTTT
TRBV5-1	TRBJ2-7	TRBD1	CASTPGTAKNYEQYF	TGCGCCAGCACCCCCGGGACAGCCAAGAATTACGAGCAGTACTTC
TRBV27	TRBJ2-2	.	CASSLSLAAFNTGELFF	TGTGCCAGCAGTTTATCCTTGGCCGCGTTTAACACCGGGGAGCTGTTTTTT